The rows below give T cell receptor beta chains drawn from one sample of a study of cytotoxic CD8 clonotypes in ibrutinib-treated CLL. Profiled with immunoSEQ multiplex PCR; TCRdb holds only in-frame clones, not every one. The table includes over 100,000 clones, more than 55% detected once. Sequencing used PBMCs, obtained after 24 months of ibrutinib treatment. The origin of the receptors is a human donor with chronic lymphocytic leukemia. The CDR3 runs from the conserved cysteine through the conserved F or W. Fields, in order: V gene, D gene, J gene, CDR3 protein. D genes are given only for firm matches.

TRBV11-3	-	TRBJ1-1	CATSLSGLPRTEAFF
TRBV19	-	TRBJ1-1	CASSTGPRNTEAFF
TRBV30	-	TRBJ1-1	CAWSVRGSGGGAEAFF
TRBV19	-	TRBJ2-1	CASSISVGKYNEQFF
TRBV25-1	-	TRBJ2-7	CASRALYEQYF
TRBV2	-	TRBJ1-6	CASSLTESNSPLHF
TRBV2	TRBD1	TRBJ1-2	CASTYRGPLGYTF
TRBV5-6	-	TRBJ1-2	CASSSGGEVSYGYTF
TRBV18	TRBD1	TRBJ2-4	CASFRQGADIQYF
TRBV2	-	TRBJ1-3	CASTRSGNTIYF
TRBV9	-	TRBJ2-7	CASSVWGDKEQYF
TRBV18	-	TRBJ2-5	CASSPGAQETQYF
TRBV5-1	-	TRBJ2-7	CASSLVGSYEQYF
TRBV11-2	TRBD2	TRBJ2-5	CASSLEFSGGARETQYF
TRBV28	TRBD2	TRBJ2-1	CASTLGAGGDEQFF
TRBV29-1	TRBD1	TRBJ1-4	CSALTGLNEKLFF
TRBV30	-	TRBJ2-2	CAWSGGTPNTGELFF
TRBV6-5	TRBD1	TRBJ1-2	CASSYGTGDYGYTF
TRBV4-2	TRBD1	TRBJ1-2	CASSQVEPGGGYTF
TRBV7-7	-	TRBJ2-1	CASSPRLNNEQFF
TRBV29-1	-	TRBJ1-2	CSVVDRNYGYTF
TRBV5-3	TRBD1	TRBJ2-7	CARSLRGGDKAYEQYF
TRBV30	-	TRBJ2-7	CAWSVGQLYEQYF
TRBV7-2	TRBD2	TRBJ2-7	CASSFASGTRSEQYF
TRBV11-2	TRBD1	TRBJ1-1	CASSARQGAAIEAFF
TRBV30	TRBD1	TRBJ2-7	CAWGDSYEQYF
TRBV29-1	-	TRBJ2-2	CSVGWGTGELFF
TRBV19	-	TRBJ2-5	CASSIGPSQETQYF
TRBV5-1	-	TRBJ1-2	CASSLAYRADYGYTF
TRBV5-6	-	TRBJ1-1	CASSFQGTGTEAFF
TRBV28	-	TRBJ1-3	CASSLGGPSSGNTIYF